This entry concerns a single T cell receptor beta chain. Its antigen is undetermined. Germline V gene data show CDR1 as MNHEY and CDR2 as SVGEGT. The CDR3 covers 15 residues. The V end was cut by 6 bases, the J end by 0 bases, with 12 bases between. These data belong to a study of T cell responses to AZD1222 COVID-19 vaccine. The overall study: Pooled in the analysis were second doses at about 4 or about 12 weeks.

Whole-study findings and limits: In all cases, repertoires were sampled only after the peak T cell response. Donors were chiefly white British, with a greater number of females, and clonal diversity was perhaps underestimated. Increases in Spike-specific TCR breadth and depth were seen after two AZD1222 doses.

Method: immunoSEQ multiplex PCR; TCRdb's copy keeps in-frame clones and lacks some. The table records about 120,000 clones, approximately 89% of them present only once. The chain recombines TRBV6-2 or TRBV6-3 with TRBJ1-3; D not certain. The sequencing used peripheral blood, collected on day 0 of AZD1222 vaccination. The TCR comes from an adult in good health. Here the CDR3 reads CASSRLRSSGNTIYF. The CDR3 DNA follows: TGTGCCAGCAGCCGCCTCAGGAGCTCTGGAAACACCATATATTTT.